The following is a T cell receptor beta chain sequence with its context. Its target antigen remains unknown. No base quality values were provided; no much bigger clone lies one nucleotide off. Reading the label with the study, this specimen's time point is: baseline before first vaccination. Vaccinee samples came from UK trials COV001 and COV002, including a single-blind randomized controlled phase 2/3 trial of AZD1222 (ChAdOx1 nCoV-19) in healthy adults. For TCRbeta chain sequencing, PBMC samples from trial participants were taken at day 0 and at day 28 after the second dose. The CDR3 regions of human TCRbeta chains were analyzed by immunosequencing. The authors' pipeline ran thus. Repertoire TCRs were checked for matches against a reference library of SARS-CoV-2-specific TCRs that had been generated using the MIRA antigen-specificity platform. Breadth was defined as the fraction of unique TCRs that were SARS-CoV-2-associated, and depth was defined as the fraction of total T cells that were SARS-CoV-2-associated. Each spike-specific TCR was assigned to its reactive spike region and to a CD4 or CD8 class using the MIRA data. Log10-transformed breadth and depth values were compared by one-way ANOVA with Sidak's multiple comparisons tests. TCRdb holds this immuneACCESS table with in-frame rearrangements only. Some clones are missing; in checked studies, unresolved V genes explain under half, and the rest has no known cause. The DNA was the basis for D and trimming; V, J and clone size are from that table. The table for this sample lists 72,000 or so clones; roughly 90% of them were counted only once. The ten largest make up approximately 4.5% of the sample.

This entry comes from a study of T cell responses to AZD1222 COVID-19 vaccine listed by TCRdb under 2021. With respect to the entire study: AZD1222 recipients with second doses at about 4 weeks or about 12 weeks were pooled, because spike-specific TCR depth and breadth did not differ between schedules. A total of about 230 trial participants underwent TCR sequencing, of whom around 200 received two doses of AZD1222 and 26 received two doses of the MenACWY control vaccine. Trial participants were enrolled by age into 18-55, 56-69 and 70-plus year subgroups, with roughly 160, 29 and 62 TCR-sequenced participants respectively. The full study reports these points: No day 14 peak-response samples were available, so repertoires were characterized only after the peak T cell response. In the small 56-69-year group, the increase in depth fell short of significance, most likely because of low power. After two AZD1222 doses, spike-specific TCR breadth and depth were significantly higher than at day 0 and than in MenACWY recipients. Participants were mostly white British and included more females than males, and it was suggested by the authors that clonal diversity may have been underestimated. Epitopes outside the regions mutated in the B.1.351 and B.1.1.7 variants were reportedly recognized by nearly half of the unique spike-specific TCRs. The whole spike protein was spanned by vaccine-associated CD4 TCRs, and dominant responses were seen in regions 160-218 and 743-854. Only 5 to 7 AZD1222 recipients were SARS-CoV-2 seropositive at baseline, limiting conclusions about previously exposed vaccinees.

The sequence derives from an adult in good health. Sequencing used peripheral blood, obtained on day 0 of AZD1222 vaccination.

Here the CDR3 is given as CASSSTGAKNIQYF. The bases are TGTGCCAGCAGCTCGACTGGGGCCAAAAACATTCAGTACTTC. This chain is built from TRBV7-2 and TRBJ2-4, with no D gene named confidently. Per the germline V gene, SGHTA is the CDR1 and FQGNSA is the CDR2. V loses 4 bases of germline sequence and J loses 1 base, and the interval between the two ends is 8 bases. Its CDR3 holds 14 amino acids, cysteine through phenylalanine. The read is trimmed to its CDR3 DNA, 42 bases read in frame from base 1.